This T cell receptor (beta chain) derives from a study of T cells after posttransplantation cyclophosphamide. Measured with immunoSEQ multiplex PCR; TCRdb has only the in-frame clones, and not every one. Of 50,000 to 55,000 clones in the sample, around 83% were seen once. Points on this clone: Its cognate antigen is unknown.

Whole-study findings and limits: Later post-transplant blood repertoires were often dominated by donor CD8+ memory clones.

V shed 0 bases and J shed 5 bases, with 18 bases lying between them. Looked up from germline, CDR1 is SGHRS and CDR2 is YFSETQ. The length of the CDR3 is 16 residues. This TCR was sampled from a man in his thirties or forties with a blood cancer, CMV-positive, and with a related stem cell donor. Sequencing input: PBMCs. The V call is TRBV5-1, the J call TRBJ2-7; D is unclear. The CDR3 here is CASSLASRYSFDEQYF. The CDR3 DNA reads TGCGCCAGCAGCTTGGCCAGTCGATACAGTTTCGACGAGCAGTACTTC.